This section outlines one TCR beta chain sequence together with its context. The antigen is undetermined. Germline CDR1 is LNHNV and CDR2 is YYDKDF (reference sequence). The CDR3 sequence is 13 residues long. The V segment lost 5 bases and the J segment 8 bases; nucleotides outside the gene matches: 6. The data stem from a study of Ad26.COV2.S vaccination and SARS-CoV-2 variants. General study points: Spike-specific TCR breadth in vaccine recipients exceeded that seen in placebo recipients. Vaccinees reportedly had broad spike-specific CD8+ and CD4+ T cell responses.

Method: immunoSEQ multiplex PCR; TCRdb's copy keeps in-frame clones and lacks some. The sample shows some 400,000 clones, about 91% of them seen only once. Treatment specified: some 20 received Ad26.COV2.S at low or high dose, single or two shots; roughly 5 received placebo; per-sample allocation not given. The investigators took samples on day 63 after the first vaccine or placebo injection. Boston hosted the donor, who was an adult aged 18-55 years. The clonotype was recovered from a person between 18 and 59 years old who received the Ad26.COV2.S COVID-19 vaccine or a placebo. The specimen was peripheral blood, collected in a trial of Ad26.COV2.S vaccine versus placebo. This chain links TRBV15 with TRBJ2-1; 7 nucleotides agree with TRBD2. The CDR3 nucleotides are TGTGCCACCAGCTCGAGACTAGCAGATGAGCAGTTCTTC. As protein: CATSSRLADEQFF.